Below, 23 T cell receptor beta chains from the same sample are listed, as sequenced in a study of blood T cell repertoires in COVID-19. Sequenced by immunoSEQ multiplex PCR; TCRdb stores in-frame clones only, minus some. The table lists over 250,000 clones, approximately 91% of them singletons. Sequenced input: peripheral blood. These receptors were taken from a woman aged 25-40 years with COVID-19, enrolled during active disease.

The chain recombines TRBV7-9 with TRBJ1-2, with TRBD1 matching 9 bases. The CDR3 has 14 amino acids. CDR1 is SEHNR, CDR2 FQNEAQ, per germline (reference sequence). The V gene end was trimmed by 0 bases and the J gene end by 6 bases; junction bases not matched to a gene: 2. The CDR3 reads CASSLAGTGHGYTF. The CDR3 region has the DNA TGTGCCAGCAGCTTAGCGGGGACAGGGCATGGCTACACCTTC.

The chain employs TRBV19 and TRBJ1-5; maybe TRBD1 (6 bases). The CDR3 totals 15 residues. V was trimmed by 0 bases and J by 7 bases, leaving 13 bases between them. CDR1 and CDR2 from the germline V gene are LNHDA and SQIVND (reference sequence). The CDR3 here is CASSIDMGAWQPQHF. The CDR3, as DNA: TGTGCCAGTAGTATAGATATGGGGGCATGGCAGCCCCAGCATTTT.

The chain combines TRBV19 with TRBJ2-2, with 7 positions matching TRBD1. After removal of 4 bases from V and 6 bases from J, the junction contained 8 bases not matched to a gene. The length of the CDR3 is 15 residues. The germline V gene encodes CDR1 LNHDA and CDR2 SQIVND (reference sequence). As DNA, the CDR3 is TGTGCCAGTAGTAGTCGACAGGGAAGACCCGGGGAGCTGTTTTTT. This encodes CASSSRQGRPGELFF.

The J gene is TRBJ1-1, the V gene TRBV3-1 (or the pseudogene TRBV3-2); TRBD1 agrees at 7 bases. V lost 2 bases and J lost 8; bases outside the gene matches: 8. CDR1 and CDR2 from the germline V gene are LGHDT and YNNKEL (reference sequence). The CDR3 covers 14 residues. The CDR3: CASSQRDSLNEAFF. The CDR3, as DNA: TGTGCCAGCAGCCAACGGGACAGCCTAAACGAAGCTTTCTTT.

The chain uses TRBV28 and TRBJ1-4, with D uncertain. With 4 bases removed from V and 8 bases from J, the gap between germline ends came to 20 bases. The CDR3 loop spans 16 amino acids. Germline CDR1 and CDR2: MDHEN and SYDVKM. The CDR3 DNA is TGTGCCAGCAGTTCTAGATTAACGCCTACTGAGGAAAAACTGTTTTTT. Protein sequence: CASSSRLTPTEEKLFF.

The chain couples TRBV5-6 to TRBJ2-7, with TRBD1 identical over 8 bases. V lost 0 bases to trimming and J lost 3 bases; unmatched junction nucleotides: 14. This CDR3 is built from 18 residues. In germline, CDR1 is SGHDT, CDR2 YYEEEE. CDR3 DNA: TGTGCCAGCAGCTTGGTTCATAATCTGGGACAGGCGCTCTACGAGCAGTACTTC. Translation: CASSLVHNLGQALYEQYF.

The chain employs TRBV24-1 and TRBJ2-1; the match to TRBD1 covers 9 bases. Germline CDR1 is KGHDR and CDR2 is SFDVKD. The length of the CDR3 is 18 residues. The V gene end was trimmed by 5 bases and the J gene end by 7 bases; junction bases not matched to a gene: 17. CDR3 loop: CATSGKEGQGRNSNEQFF. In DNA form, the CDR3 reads TGTGCCACCAGTGGGAAAGAGGGACAGGGAAGAAATTCGAATGAGCAGTTCTTC.

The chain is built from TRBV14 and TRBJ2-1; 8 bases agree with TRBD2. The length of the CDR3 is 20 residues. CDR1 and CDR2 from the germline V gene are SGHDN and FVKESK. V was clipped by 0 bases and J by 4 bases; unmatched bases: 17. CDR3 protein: CASSQEREGPATYLYNEQFF. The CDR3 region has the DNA TGTGCCAGCAGCCAAGAACGGGAGGGCCCCGCCACCTACCTATACAATGAGCAGTTCTTC.

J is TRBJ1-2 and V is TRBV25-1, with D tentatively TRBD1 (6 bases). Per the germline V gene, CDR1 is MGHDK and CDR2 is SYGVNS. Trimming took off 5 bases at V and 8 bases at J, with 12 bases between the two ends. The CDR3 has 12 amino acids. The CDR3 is CASSSGGWGYTF. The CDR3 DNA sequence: TGTGCCAGCAGTTCGGGGGGCTGGGGCTACACCTTC.

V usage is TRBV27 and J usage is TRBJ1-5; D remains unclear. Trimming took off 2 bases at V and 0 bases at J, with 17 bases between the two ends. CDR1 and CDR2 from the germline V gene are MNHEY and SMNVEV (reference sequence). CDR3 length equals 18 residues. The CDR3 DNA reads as TGTGCCAGCAGTTTAGTTGATCGTGGAGGATATAGCAATCAGCCCCAGCATTTT. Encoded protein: CASSLVDRGGYSNQPQHF.

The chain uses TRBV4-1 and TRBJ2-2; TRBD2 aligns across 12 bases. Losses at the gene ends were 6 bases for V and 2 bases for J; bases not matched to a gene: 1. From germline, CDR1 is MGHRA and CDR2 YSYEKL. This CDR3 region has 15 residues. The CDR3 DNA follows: TGCGCCAGCAGACTAGCGGGGGGTAACACCGGGGAGCTGTTTTTT. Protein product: CASRLAGGNTGELFF.

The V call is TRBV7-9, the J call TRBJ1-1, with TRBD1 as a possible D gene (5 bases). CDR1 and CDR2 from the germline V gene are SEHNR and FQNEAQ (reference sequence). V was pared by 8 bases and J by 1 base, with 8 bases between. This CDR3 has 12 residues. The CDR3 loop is CASGHRNTEAFF. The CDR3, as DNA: TGTGCCAGCGGACACAGGAACACTGAAGCTTTCTTT.

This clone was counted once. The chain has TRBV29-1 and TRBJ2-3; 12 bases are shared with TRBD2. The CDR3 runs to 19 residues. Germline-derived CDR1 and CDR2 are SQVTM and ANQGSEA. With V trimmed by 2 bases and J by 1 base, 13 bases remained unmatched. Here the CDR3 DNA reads TGCAGCGTTGAACCCCCTAACCGACTAGCGGGAGATGGCACAGATACGCAGTATTTT. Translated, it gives CSVEPPNRLAGDGTDTQYF.

The CDR3 coding sequence is TGTGCCAGCAGTACTTGGACAGGGGGCACTGAAGCTTTCTTT. This codes for CASSTWTGGTEAFF. This rearrangement joins TRBV27 to TRBJ1-1; 10 nucleotides agree with TRBD1. There are 14 residues in the CDR3. Unmatched junction bases numbered 4, after V lost 5 bases and J lost 4 bases. Germline V gene data show CDR1 as MNHEY and CDR2 as SMNVEV (reference sequence).

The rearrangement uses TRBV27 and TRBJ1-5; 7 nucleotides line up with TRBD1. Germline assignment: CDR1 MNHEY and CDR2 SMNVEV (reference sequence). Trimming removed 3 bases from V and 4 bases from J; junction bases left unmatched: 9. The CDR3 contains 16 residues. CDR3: CASSFRGTGENQPQHF. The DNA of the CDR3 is TGTGCCAGCAGTTTTAGAGGAACAGGGGAAAATCAGCCCCAGCATTTT.

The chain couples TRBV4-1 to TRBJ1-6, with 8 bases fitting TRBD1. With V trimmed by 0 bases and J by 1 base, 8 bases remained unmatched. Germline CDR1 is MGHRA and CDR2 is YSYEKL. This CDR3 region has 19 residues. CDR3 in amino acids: CASSQDIDRGYSYNSPLHF. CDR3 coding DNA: TGCGCCAGCAGCCAAGATATTGACAGGGGATATTCCTATAATTCACCCCTCCACTTT.

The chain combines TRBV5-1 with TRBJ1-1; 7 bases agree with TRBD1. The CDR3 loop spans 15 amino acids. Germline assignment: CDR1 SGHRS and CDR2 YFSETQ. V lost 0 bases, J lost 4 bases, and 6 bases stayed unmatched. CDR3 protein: CASSLGQGRITEAFF. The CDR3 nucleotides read TGCGCCAGCAGCTTGGGACAGGGTAGAATCACTGAAGCTTTCTTT.

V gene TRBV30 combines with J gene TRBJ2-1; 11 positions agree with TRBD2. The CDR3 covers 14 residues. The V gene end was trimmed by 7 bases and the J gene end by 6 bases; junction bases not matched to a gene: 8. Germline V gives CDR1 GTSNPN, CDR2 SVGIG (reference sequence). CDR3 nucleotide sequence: TGTGCCTTCCTCACTAGCGGGAGCCGCAATGAGCAGTTCTTC. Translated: CAFLTSGSRNEQFF.

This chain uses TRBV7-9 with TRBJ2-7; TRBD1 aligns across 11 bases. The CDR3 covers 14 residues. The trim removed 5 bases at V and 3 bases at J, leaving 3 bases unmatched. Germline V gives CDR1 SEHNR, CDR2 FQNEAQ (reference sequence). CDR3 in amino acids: CASSQGQGVYEQYF. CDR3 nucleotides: TGTGCCAGCAGCCAGGGACAGGGGGTCTACGAGCAGTACTTC.

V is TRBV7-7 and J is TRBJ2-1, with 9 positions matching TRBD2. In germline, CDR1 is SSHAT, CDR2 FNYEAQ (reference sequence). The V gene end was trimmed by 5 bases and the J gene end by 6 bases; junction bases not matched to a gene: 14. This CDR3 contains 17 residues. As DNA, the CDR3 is TGTGCCAGCAGCCCAGAGGGTAGCGGGAGATATAGCAATGAGCAGTTCTTC. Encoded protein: CASSPEGSGRYSNEQFF.

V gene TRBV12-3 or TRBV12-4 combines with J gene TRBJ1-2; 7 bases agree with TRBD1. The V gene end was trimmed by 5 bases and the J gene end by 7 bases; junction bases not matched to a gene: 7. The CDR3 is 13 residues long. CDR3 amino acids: CASSLDRAVGYTF. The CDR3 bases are TGTGCCAGCAGTCTTGACAGGGCAGTTGGCTACACCTTC.

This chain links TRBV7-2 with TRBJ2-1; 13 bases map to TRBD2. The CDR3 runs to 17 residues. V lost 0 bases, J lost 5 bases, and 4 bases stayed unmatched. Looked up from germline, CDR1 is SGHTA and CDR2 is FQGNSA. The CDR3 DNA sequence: TGTGCCAGCAGCTTAGCCAGGACTAGCGGGGGCCACAATGAGCAGTTCTTC. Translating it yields CASSLARTSGGHNEQFF.

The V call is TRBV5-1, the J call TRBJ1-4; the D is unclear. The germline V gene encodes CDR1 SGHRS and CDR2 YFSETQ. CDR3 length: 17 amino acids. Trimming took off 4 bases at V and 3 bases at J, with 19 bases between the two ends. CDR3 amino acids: CASSSSRQRNPNEKLFF. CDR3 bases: TGCGCCAGCAGCAGCAGCAGGCAAAGGAATCCTAATGAAAAACTGTTTTTT.